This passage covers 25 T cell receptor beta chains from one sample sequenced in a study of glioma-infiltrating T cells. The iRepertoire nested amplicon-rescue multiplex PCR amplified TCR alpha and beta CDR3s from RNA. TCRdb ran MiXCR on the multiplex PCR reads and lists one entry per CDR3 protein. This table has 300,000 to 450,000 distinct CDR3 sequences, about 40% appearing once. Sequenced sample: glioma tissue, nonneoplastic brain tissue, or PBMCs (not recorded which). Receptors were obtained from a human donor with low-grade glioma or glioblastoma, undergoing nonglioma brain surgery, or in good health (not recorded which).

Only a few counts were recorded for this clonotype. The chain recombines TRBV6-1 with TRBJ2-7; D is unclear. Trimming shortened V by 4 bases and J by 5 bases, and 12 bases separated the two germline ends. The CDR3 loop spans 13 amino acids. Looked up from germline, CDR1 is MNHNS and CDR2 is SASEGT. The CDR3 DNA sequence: TGTGCCAGCAGTGCTTGGCGAATCGACGAGCAGTACTTC. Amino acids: CASSAWRIDEQYF.

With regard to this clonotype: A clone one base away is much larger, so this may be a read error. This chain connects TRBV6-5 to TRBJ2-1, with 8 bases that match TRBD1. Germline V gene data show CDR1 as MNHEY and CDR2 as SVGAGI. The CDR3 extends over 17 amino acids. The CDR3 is CASSYSIFDRGYNELFF. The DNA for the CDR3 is TGTGCCAGCAGTTACTCCATTTTTGACAGGGGATACAATGAGCTGTTCTTC.

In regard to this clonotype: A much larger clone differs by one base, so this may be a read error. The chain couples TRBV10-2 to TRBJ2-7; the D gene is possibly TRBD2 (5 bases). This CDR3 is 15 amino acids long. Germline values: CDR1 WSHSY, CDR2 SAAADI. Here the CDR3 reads CASRIASRGSEEQYF. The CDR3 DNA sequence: TGTGCCAGCAGAATCGCTAGCCGGGGTTCGGAGGAGCAGTACTTC.

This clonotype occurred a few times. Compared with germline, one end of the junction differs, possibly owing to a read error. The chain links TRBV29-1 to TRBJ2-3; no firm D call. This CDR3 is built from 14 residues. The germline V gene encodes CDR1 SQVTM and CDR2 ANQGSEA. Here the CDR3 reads CSVVYTLNYNEQFF. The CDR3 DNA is TGCAGCGTTGTGTACACCTTAAACTACAATGAGCAGTTCTTT.

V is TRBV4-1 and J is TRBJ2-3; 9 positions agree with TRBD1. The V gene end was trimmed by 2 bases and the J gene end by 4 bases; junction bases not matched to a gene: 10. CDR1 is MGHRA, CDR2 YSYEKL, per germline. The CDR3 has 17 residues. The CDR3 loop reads CASSQLTGTGNADTQYF. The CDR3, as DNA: TGCGCCAGCAGCCAACTCACCGGGACAGGGAACGCAGATACGCAGTATTTT.

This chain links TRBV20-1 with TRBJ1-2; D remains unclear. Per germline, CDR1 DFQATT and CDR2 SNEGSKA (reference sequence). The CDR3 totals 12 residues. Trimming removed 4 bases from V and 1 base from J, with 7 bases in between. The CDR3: CSAKGSNYGYTF. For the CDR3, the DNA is TGCAGTGCTAAGGGAAGTAACTATGGCTACACCTTC.

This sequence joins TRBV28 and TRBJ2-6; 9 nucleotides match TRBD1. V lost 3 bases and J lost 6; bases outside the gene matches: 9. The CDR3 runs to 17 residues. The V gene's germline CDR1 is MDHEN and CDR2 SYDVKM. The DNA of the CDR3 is TGTGCCAGCAGTTTTGCCGGGACAGGGCTCTTGGCCAACGTCCTGACTTTC. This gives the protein CASSFAGTGLLANVLTF. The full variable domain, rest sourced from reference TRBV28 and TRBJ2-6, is DVKVTQSSRYLVKRTGEKVFLECVQDMDHENMFWYRQDPGLGLRLIYFSYDVKMKEKGDIPEGYSVSREKKERFSLILESASTNQTSMYLCASSFAGTGLLANVLTFGAGSRLTVL.

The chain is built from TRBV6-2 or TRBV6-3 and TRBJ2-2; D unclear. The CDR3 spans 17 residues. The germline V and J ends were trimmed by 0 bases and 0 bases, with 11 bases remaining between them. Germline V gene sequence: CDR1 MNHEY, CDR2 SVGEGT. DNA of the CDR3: TGTGCCAGCAGTTACTCCGAGGCCAGCCCGAACACCGGGGAGCTGTTTTTT. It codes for CASSYSEASPNTGELFF.

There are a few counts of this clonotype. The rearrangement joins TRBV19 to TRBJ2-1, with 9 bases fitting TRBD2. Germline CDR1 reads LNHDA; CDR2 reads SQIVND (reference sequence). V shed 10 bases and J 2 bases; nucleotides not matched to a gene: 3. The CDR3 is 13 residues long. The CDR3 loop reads CATASGAYNEQFF. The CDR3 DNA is TGTGCCACCGCTAGCGGGGCCTACAATGAGCAGTTCTTC.

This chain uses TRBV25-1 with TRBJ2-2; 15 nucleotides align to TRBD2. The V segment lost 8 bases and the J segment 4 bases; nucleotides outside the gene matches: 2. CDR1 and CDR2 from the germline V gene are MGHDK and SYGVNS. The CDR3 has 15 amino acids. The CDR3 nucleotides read TGTGCCAGCGGACTAGCGGGAGGGACCACCGGGGAGCTGTTTTTT. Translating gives CASGLAGGTTGELFF.

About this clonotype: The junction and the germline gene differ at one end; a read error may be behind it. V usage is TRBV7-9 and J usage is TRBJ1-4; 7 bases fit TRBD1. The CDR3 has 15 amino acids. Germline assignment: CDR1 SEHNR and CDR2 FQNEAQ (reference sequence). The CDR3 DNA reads TGTGCCAGCAGTCCGGACAGGATATCTAATGAAAAACTGCTTTTT. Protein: CASSPDRISNEKLLF.

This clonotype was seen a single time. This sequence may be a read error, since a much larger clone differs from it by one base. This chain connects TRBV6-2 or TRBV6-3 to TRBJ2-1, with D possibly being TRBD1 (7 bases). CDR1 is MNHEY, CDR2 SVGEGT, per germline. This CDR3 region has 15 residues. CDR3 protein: CSSSPVRGVSNEQFF. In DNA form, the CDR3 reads TGTTCCAGCAGTCCAGTCAGGGGGGTGTCCAATGAGCAGTTCTTC.

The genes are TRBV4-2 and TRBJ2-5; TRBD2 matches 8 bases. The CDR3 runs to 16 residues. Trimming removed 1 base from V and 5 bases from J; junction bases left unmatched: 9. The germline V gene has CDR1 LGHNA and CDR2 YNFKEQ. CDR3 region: CASSQGGTGRAETQYF. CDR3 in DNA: TGTGCCAGCAGCCAAGGAGGTACCGGGAGGGCGGAGACCCAGTACTTC.

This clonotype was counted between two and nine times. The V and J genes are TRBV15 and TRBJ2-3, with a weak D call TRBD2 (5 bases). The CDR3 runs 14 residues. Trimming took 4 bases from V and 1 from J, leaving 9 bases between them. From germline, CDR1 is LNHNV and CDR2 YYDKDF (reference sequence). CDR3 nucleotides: TGTGCCACCAGCACGGGAAAGGGCACAGATACGCAGTATTTT. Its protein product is CATSTGKGTDTQYF.

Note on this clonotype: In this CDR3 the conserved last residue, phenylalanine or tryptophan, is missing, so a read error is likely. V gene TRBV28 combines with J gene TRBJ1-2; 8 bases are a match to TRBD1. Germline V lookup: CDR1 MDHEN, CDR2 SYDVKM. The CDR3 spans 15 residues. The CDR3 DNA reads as TGTGACAGCAGCTCAGCCGGGACAGGCAGCTATGGCTACACCTCC. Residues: CDSSSAGTGSYGYTS.

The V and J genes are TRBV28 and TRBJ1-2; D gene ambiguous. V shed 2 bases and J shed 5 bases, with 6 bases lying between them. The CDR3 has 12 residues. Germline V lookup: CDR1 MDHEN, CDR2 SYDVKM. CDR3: CASSLNEYGYTF. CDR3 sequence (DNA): TGTGCCAGCAGTTTAAACGAATATGGCTACACCTTC.

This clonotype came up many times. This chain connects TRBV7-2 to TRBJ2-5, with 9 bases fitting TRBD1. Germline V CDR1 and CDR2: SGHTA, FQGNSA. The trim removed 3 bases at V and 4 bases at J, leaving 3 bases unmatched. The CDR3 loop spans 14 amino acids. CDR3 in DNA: TGTGCCAGCAGCTTTAACAGGGGGCTAGAGACCCAGTACTTC. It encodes CASSFNRGLETQYF.

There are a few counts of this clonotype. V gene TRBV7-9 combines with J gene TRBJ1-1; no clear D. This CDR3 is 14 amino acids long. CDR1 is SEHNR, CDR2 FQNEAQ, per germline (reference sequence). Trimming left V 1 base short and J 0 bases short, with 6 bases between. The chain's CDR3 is CASSLVALNTEAFF. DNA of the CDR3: TGTGCCAGCAGCTTAGTGGCGTTGAACACTGAAGCTTTCTTT.

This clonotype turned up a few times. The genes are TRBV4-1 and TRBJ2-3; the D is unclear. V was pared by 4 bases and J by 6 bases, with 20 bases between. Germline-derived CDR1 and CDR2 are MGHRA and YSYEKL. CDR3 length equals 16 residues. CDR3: CASSLGRSLRPDTQYF. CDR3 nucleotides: TGCGCCAGCAGCCTGGGAAGGTCATTGCGTCCCGATACGCAGTATTTT.

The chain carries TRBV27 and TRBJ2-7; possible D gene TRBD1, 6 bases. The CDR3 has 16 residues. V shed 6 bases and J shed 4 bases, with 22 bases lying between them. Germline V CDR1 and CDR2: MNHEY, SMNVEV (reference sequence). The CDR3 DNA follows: TGTGCCAGCAGCGATTCACAAGGGGGTATCCCGTACGAGCAGTACTTC. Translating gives CASSDSQGGIPYEQYF.

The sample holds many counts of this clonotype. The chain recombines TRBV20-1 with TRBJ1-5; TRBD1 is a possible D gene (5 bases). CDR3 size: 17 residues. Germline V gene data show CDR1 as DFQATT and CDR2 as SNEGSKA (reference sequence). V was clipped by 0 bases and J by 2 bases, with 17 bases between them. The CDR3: CSARDLRQTYRNQPQHF. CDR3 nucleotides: TGCAGTGCTAGAGATCTCAGACAGACATATCGCAATCAGCCCCAGCATTTT.

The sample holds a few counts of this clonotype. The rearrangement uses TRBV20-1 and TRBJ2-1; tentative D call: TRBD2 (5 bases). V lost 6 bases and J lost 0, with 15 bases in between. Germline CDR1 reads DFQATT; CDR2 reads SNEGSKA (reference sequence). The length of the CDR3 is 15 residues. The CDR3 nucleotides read TGCAGTGCCCTCTCGCGGGCGGGCTCCTACAATGAGCAGTTCTTC. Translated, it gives CSALSRAGSYNEQFF.

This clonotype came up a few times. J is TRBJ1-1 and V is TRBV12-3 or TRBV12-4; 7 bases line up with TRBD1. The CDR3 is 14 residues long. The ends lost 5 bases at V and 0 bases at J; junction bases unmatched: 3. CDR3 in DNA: TGTGCCAGCAGTATGACAGGGCTGAACACTGAAGCTTTCTTT. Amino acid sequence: CASSMTGLNTEAFF.

The CDR3 is CASSIGSNQPQHF. In nucleotides, the CDR3 is TGTGCCAGCAGCATTGGTAGCAATCAGCCCCAGCATTTT. This chain uses TRBV7-2 with TRBJ1-5; D is ambiguous. V was clipped by 5 bases and J by 0 bases, with 5 bases between them. The CDR3 totals 13 residues. From germline, CDR1 is SGHTA and CDR2 FQGNSA. The full variable domain, completed using reference TRBV7-2 and TRBJ1-5, is GAGVSQSPSNKVTEKGKDVELRCDPISGHTALYWYRQSLGQGLEFLIYFQGNSAPDKSGLPSDRFSAERTGGSVSTLTIQRTQQEDSAVYLCASSIGSNQPQHFGDGTRLSIL.

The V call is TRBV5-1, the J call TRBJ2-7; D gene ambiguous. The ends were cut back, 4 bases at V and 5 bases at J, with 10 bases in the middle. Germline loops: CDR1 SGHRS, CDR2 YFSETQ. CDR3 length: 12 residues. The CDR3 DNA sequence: TGCGCCAGCAGCCATCTAAGGGACGAGCAGTACTTC. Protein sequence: CASSHLRDEQYF.